This TCR beta chain was obtained from a study of blood T cell repertoires in COVID-19 (dated by TCRdb to the early 2020s). Background for the entire study: The collaborator samples originated in the United States, Italy and Spain and spanned the acute and convalescent phases of COVID-19. The prospective study material was composed of cDNA or gDNA derived from T cells, B-cell-depleted T cells, or PBMCs. The dataset comprised deeply sampled blood TCRbeta repertoires from subjects exposed to, actively infected with, or recovered from COVID-19. The repertoires were released in a freely available public database meant as a resource for research on the immune response to SARS-CoV-2. The samples were drawn from two sources: the first 160 participants of the ongoing ImmuneRACE study, and approximately 1,300 subjects contributed by 6 global collaborators. The sample metadata nearly always contained a de-identified subject ID, COVID-19 status, age in years and sex. Where available, HLA class I and class II types were taken from metadata supplied by the sample provider and were not determined by assay-based typing. Beyond this particular receptor, the publication reports: How much clinical and demographic metadata was included differed by source and by participant, and the metadata was provided uncurated.

As concerns this clone: Its target antigen remains unknown. No quality values exist for individual bases; no much larger clone is one base distant.

Each collaborating institution followed its own protocols to collect whole blood in K2EDTA tubes. For TCRbeta analysis, collaborators shipped samples as frozen whole blood, isolated PBMCs, or DNA extracted from either of those sample types. Ends trimmed: V by 6 bases, J by 5 bases; bases unmatched to a gene: 6. Based on the germline V gene (reference sequence), the CDR1 and CDR2 sequences are GTSNPN and SVGIG. Taken from cysteine to phenylalanine, the CDR3 has 13 residues. Solely the CDR3 DNA is kept, with 39 bases framed from the first base. TCRbeta CDR3 regions were amplified from genomic DNA using the immunoSEQ Assay, a bias-controlled multiplex PCR. Per the original workflow: The number of nucleated cells in each sample was estimated by amplification of reference gene primers within the assay. To quantify the absolute abundance of each unique TCRbeta CDR3 rearrangement, sequence reads were collapsed and filtered. For each sample, productive Simpson clonality was calculated by taking the square root of Simpson's diversity index across productive rearrangements. Held by TCRdb, this immuneACCESS table contains in-frame sequences only and omits some clones. Under half of the omission traces to an unresolved V gene where checked; the cause of the rest is unknown. Clone size and the V and J calls come from that table; the DNA yielded D and trimming. The sample contains tens of thousands of clones, approximately 80% of them found a single time. About 40% of the sample goes to the ten largest clones.

The sample consisted of peripheral blood. This chain is built from TRBV30 and TRBJ1-4; TRBD1 lines up with 7 middle nucleotides. The clonotype was recovered from a man in his 70s with active or convalescent COVID-19. The bases read TGTGCCTGCCGGACAGGTCAAAATGAAAAACTGTTTTTT. Its product reads: CACRTGQNEKLFF.